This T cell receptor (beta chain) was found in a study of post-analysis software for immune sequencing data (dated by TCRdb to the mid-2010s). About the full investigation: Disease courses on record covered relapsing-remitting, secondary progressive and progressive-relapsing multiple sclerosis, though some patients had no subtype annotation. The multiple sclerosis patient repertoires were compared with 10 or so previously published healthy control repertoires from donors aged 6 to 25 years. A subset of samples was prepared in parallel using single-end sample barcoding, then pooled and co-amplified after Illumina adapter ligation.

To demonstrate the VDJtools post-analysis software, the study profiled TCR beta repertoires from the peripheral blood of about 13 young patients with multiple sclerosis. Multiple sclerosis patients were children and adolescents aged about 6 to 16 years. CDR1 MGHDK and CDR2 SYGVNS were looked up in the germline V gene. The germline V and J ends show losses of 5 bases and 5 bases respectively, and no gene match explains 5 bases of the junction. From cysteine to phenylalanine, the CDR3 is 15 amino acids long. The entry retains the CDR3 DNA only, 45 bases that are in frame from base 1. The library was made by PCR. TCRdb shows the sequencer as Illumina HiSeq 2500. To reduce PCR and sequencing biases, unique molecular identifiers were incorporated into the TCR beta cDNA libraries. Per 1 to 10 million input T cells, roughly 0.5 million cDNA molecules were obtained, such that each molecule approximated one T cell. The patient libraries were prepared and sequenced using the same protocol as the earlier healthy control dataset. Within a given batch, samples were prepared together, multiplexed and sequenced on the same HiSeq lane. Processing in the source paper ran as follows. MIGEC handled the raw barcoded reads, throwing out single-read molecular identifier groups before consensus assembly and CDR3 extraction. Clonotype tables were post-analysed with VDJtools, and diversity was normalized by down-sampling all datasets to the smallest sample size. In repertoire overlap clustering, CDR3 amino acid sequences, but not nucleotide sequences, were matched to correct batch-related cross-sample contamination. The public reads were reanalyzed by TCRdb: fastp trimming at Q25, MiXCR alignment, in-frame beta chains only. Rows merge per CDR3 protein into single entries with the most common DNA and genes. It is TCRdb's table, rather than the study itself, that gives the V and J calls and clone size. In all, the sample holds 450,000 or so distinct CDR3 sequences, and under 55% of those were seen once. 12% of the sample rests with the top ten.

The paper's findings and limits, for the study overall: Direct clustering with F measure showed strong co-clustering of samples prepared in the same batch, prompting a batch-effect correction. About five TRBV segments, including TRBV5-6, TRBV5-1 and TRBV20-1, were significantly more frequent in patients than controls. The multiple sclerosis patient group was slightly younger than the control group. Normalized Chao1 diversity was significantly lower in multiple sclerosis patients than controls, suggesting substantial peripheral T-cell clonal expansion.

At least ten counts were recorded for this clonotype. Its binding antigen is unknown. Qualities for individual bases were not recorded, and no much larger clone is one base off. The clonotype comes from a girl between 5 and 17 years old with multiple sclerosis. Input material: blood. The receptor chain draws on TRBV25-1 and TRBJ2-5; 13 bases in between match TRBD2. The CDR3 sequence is CASSLTSGRAETQYF. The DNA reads TGTGCCAGCAGTTTAACTAGCGGGAGGGCGGAGACCCAGTACTTC.